This T cell receptor (beta chain) was obtained from a study of OX40 agonist ivuxolimab in advanced cancers. Study-wide background: An agonistic anti-OX40 (CD134) antibody, ivuxolimab, was used to treat the patients.

A remark on this clone: Antigen unknown.

This table comes from immunoSEQ multiplex PCR, and its TCRdb copy is limited to in-frame clones, with some not included. The sample holds 30,000 to 35,000 clones; 80% to 95% are singletons and the top ten take about 4.2%. The germline gives CDR1 MDHEN, CDR2 SYDVKM. The V end was cut by 3 bases, the J end by 3 bases, with 15 bases between. The CDR3 is 16 residues long. The study, taken as a whole, reports: Researchers report that CD8+ T cells had, on average, more expanded clones than CD4+.

The specimen comprised CD4+ or CD8+ T cells sorted from blood, sampled in a trial of the OX40 agonist ivuxolimab. The clonotype comes from an adult with an advanced solid tumor such as melanoma, head and neck, liver or kidney cancer. The rearrangement links TRBV28 to TRBJ1-5; D ambiguous. The CDR3 loop reads CASSLHLGRDNQPQHF. DNA for the CDR3: TGTGCCAGCAGTTTGCACCTCGGACGGGACAATCAGCCCCAGCATTTT.